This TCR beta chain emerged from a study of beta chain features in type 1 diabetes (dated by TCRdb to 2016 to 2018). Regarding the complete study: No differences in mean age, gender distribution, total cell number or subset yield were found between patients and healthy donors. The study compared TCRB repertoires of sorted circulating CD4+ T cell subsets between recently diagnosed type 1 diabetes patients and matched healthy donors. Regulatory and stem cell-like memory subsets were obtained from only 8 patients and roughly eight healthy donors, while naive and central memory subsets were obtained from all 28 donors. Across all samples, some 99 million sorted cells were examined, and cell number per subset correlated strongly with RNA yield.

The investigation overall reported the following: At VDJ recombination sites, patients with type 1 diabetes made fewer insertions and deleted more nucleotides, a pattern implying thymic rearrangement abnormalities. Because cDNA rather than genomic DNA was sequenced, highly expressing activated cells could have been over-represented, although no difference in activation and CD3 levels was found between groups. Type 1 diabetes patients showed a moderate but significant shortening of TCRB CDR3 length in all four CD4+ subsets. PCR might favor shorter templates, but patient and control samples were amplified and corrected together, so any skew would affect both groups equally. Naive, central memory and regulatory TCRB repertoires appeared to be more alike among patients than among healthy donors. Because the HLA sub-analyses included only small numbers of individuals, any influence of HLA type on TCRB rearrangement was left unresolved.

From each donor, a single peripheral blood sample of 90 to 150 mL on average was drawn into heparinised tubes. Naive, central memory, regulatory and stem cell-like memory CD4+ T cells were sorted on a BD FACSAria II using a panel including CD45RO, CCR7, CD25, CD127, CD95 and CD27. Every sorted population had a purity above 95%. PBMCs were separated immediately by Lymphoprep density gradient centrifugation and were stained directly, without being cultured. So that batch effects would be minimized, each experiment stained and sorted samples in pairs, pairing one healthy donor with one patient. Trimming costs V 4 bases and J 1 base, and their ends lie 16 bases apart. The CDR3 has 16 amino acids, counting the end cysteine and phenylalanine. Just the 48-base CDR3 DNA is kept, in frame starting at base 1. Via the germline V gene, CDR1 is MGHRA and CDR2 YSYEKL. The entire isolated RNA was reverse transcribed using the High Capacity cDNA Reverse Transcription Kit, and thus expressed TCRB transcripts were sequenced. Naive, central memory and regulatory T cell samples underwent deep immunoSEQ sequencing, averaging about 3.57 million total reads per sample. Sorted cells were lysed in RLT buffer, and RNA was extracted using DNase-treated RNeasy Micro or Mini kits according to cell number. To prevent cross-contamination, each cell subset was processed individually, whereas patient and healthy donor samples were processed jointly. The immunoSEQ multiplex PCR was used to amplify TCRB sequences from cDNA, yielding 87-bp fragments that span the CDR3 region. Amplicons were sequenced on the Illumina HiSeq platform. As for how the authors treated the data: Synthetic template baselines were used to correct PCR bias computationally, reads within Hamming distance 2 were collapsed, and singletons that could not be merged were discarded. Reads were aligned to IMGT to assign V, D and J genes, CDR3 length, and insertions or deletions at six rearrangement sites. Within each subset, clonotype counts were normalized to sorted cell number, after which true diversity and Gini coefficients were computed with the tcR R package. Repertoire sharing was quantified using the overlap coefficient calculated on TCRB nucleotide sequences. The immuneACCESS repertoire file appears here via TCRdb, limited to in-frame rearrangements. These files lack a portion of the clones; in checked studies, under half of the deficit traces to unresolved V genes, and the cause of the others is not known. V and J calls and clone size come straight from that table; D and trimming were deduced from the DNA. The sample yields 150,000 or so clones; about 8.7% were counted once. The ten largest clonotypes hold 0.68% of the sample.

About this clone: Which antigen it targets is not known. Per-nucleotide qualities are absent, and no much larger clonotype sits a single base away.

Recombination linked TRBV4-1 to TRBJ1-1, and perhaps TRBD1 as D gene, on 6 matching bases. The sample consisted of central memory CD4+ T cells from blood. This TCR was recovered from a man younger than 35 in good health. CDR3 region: CASSRAPGQTNTEAFF. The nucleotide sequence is TGCGCCAGCAGCCGCGCCCCCGGACAGACGAACACTGAAGCTTTCTTT.